These 21 T cell receptor beta chains were sequenced from one sample in a study of T cell repertoires in ileal Crohn's disease. TCRdb's copy holds only in-frame clones and misses some; the assay was immunoSEQ multiplex PCR. This table holds approximately 5,700 clones, roughly 90% found once. The sorted cells were lamina propria lymphocytes from surgical specimens, first isolated by density gradient. The sequenced sample was CD4+ T cells from ileum. These receptors were collected from an adult with Crohn's disease. Some clones in this sample may be carry-over from other donors' samples.

The chain links TRBV5-1 to TRBJ2-7; TRBD1 agrees at 11 bases. V lost 4 bases, J lost 6 bases, and 12 bases stayed unmatched. The germline gives CDR1 SGHRS, CDR2 YFSETQ. The CDR3 is 16 amino acids. CDR3 residues: CASSLFGGQGVSEQYF. CDR3 sequence (DNA): TGCGCCAGCAGCCTTTTCGGGGGACAGGGGGTGTCCGAGCAGTACTTC.

The V gene is TRBV29-1, the J gene TRBJ2-7; 7 bases are shared with TRBD1. This CDR3 contains 13 residues. CDR1 and CDR2 from the germline V gene are SQVTM and ANQGSEA. The ends lost 8 bases at V and 1 base at J; junction bases unmatched: 8. The CDR3 nucleotides read TGCAGCTGGACAGGAAGCTCATCCTACGAGCAGTACTTC. It translates to CSWTGSSSYEQYF.

The chain uses TRBV10-3 and TRBJ1-1; 10 nucleotides agree with TRBD1. With V trimmed by 3 bases and J by 5 bases, 12 bases remained unmatched. Germline V gives CDR1 ENHRY, CDR2 SYGVKD. This CDR3 is 17 amino acids long. CDR3 loop: CAISEYRQGAGRTEAFF. As DNA, the CDR3 is TGTGCCATCAGTGAATACAGACAGGGGGCCGGAAGGACTGAAGCTTTCTTT.

The chain recombines TRBV7-9 with TRBJ2-3, with D perhaps TRBD1 (6 bases). This CDR3 spans 15 amino acids. The V end was cut by 5 bases, the J end by 5 bases, with 17 bases between. Germline V gene data show CDR1 as SEHNR and CDR2 as FQNEAQ (reference sequence). Here the CDR3 DNA reads TGTGCCAGCAGCCTGGAAACAGGGTGGAAAGATACGCAGTATTTT. Its translation: CASSLETGWKDTQYF.

CDR3 protein: CASSVGQGASGNTIYF. DNA of the CDR3: TGTGCCAGCAGCGTAGGACAGGGGGCATCCGGAAACACCATATATTTT. The chain recombines TRBV9 with TRBJ1-3, with 10 bases matching TRBD1. Trimming at V came to 0 bases and at J to 4 bases, leaving 4 bases not matched to a gene. This CDR3 contains 16 residues. Germline V gives CDR1 SGDLS, CDR2 YYNGEE.

The chain carries TRBV7-8 and TRBJ2-5; D ambiguous. Between the trimmed V and J ends, which lost 3 bases and 4 bases, there was a span of 3 bases. CDR3 length equals 11 residues. Germline V gene lookup returns CDR1 SGHVS and CDR2 FQNEAQ. The CDR3 loop is CASSFGETQYF. The CDR3 DNA reads as TGTGCCAGCAGCTTCGGAGAGACCCAGTACTTC.

This chain uses TRBV11-2 with TRBJ2-2, with a weak D call TRBD2 (6 bases). The CDR3 contains 15 residues. Germline V lookup: CDR1 SGHAT, CDR2 FQNNGV. V shed 1 base and J shed 6 bases, with 12 bases lying between them. The CDR3 loop is CASSLVGGSAGELFF. The DNA for the CDR3 is TGTGCCAGCAGCTTAGTTGGAGGGTCGGCCGGGGAGCTGTTTTTT.

This chain joins TRBV9 and TRBJ2-5, with D maybe TRBD2 (5 bases). Germline V gene data show CDR1 as SGDLS and CDR2 as YYNGEE. The CDR3 length is 15 residues. V was pared by 4 bases and J by 1 base, with 14 bases between. The CDR3 nucleotides are TGTGCCAGCAGCCCTCATCGGACTCTCCAAGAGACCCAGTACTTC. Amino acids: CASSPHRTLQETQYF.

This chain links TRBV7-9 with TRBJ1-1, with 7 bases lining up with TRBD1. Germline CDR1 and CDR2: SEHNR and FQNEAQ (reference sequence). V dropped 5 bases and J dropped 4; count of bases not matched to a gene: 10. The CDR3 loop spans 15 amino acids. The CDR3 protein is CASSPETGSGTEAFF. CDR3 bases: TGTGCCAGCAGCCCCGAGACAGGGTCAGGCACTGAAGCTTTCTTT.

This clone was counted a single time. This chain uses TRBV7-9 with TRBJ2-1; D is possibly TRBD2 (5 bases). V gave up 5 bases and J gave up 8 bases, with 16 bases separating them. Germline CDR1 is SEHNR and CDR2 is FQNEAQ (reference sequence). The CDR3 sequence is 14 residues long. In DNA form, the CDR3 reads TGTGCCAGCAGCCCATTCGGAGGCTCGGATGAGCAGTTCTTC. Translating it yields CASSPFGGSDEQFF.

The chain recombines TRBV9 with TRBJ1-3, with D uncertain. Germline V gene sequence: CDR1 SGDLS, CDR2 YYNGEE. Between the trimmed V and J ends, which lost 4 bases and 1 base, there was a span of 9 bases. The CDR3 totals 14 residues. CDR3 sequence reads: CASSSAGSGNTIYF. The DNA of the CDR3 is TGTGCCAGCAGCTCGGCGGGTTCTGGAAACACCATATATTTT.

The rearrangement uses TRBV5-1 and TRBJ2-1; no clear D. Germline-derived CDR1 and CDR2 are SGHRS and YFSETQ. The CDR3 contains 11 residues. The germline V and J ends were trimmed by 3 bases and 4 bases, with 2 bases remaining between them. The CDR3: CASSSYNEQFF. As DNA, the CDR3 is TGCGCCAGCAGCTCTTACAATGAGCAGTTCTTC.

This chain connects TRBV7-2 to TRBJ2-2; TRBD2 matches at 9 bases. The V gene end was trimmed by 6 bases and the J gene end by 5 bases; junction bases not matched to a gene: 13. This CDR3 spans 17 amino acids. Germline CDR1 is SGHTA and CDR2 is FQGNSA. CDR3: CASSRREGITGTGELFF. For the CDR3, the DNA is TGTGCCAGCAGTAGGCGGGAGGGAATCACTGGAACCGGGGAGCTGTTTTTT.

The rearrangement uses TRBV10-2 and TRBJ2-2; 9 bases are shared with TRBD2. Germline CDR1 reads WSHSY; CDR2 reads SAAADI. CDR3 size: 14 residues. The trim removed 8 bases at V and 6 bases at J, leaving 7 bases unmatched. The CDR3 region is CASYLAGRAGELFF. DNA for the CDR3: TGCGCCAGCTACCTAGCGGGAAGGGCCGGGGAGCTGTTTTTT.

V is TRBV6-1 and J is TRBJ1-5, with D maybe TRBD1 (5 bases). Germline CDR1 reads MNHNS; CDR2 reads SASEGT. Trimming removed 5 bases at V and 6 bases at J, with 11 bases between. The CDR3 covers 13 residues. CDR3 DNA: TGTGCCAGCAGTCCAGGGACTGGTCAGCCCCAGCATTTT. It yields the protein CASSPGTGQPQHF.

V usage is TRBV7-3 and J usage is TRBJ2-4; 10 nucleotides match TRBD2. V lost 1 base and J lost 6; bases outside the gene matches: 15. This CDR3 is 19 amino acids long. Germline CDR1 SGHTA, CDR2 FQGTGA. In DNA, the CDR3 is TGTGCCAGCAGCTTAAGTTCCCTAGCGGGAGACCTCTTGAGAAACATTCAGTACTTC. Protein product: CASSLSSLAGDLLRNIQYF.

This chain connects TRBV6-1 to TRBJ1-1, with 9 bases that match TRBD1. The germline gives CDR1 MNHNS, CDR2 SASEGT. The CDR3 sequence is 13 residues long. Trimming at V came to 6 bases and at J to 10 bases, leaving 9 bases not matched to a gene. The CDR3 DNA reads as TGTGCCAGCAGAGAAACAGGGGGCGCGGTAGCTTTCTTT. The encoded protein is CASRETGGAVAFF.

The genes are TRBV30 and TRBJ2-7; 9 bases are a match to TRBD2. The CDR3 extends over 17 amino acids. Germline V gene sequence: CDR1 GTSNPN, CDR2 SVGIG (reference sequence). V was clipped by 1 base and J by 4 bases; unmatched bases: 14. Written as DNA, the CDR3 is TGTGCCTGGAGTGCCGGGTCCGGCGGGAGGGCCTGGTACGAGCAGTACTTC. The encoded protein is CAWSAGSGGRAWYEQYF.

V usage is TRBV2 and J usage is TRBJ1-2; D is possibly TRBD1 (6 bases). Germline CDR1 SNHLY, CDR2 FYNNEI. CDR3 size: 12 residues. Trimming removed 7 bases at V and 6 bases at J, with 12 bases between. CDR3 DNA sequence: TGTGCCAGCACAACAGGGTTTAATGGCTACACCTTC. Encoded protein: CASTTGFNGYTF.

This rearrangement joins TRBV19 to TRBJ2-5; D might be TRBD2 (6 bases). Looked up from germline, CDR1 is LNHDA and CDR2 is SQIVND (reference sequence). Trimming pared 2 bases from V and 5 bases from J, leaving 15 bases between. The CDR3 length is 15 residues. In DNA form, the CDR3 reads TGTGCCAGTAGTATATCCCCTAGCGTCGGTGAGACCCAGTACTTC. Translating gives CASSISPSVGETQYF.

The gene calls are TRBV30 and TRBJ1-1, with D hard to call. This CDR3 region has 12 residues. Trimming left V 0 bases short and J 8 bases short, with 10 bases between. Germline-derived CDR1 and CDR2 are GTSNPN and SVGIG (reference sequence). CDR3 nucleotide sequence: TGTGCCTGGAGTGTAGGCGGGCCCGAAGCTTTCTTT. This codes for CAWSVGGPEAFF.